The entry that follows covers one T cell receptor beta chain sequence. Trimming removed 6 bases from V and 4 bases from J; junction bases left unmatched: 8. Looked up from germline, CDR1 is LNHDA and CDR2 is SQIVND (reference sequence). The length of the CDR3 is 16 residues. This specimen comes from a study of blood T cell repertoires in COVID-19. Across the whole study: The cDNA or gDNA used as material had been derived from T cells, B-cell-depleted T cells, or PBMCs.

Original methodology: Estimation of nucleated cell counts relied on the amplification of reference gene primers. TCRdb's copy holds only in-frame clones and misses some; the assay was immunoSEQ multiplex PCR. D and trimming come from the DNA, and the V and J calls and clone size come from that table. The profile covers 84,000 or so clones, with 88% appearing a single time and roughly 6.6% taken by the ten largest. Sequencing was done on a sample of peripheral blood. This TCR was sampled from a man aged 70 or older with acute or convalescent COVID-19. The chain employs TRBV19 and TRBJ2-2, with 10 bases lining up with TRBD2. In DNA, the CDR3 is TGTGCCAGTAGCCTGAGCGGGAGGGCCAGCACCGGGGAGCTGTTTTTT. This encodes CASSLSGRASTGELFF.